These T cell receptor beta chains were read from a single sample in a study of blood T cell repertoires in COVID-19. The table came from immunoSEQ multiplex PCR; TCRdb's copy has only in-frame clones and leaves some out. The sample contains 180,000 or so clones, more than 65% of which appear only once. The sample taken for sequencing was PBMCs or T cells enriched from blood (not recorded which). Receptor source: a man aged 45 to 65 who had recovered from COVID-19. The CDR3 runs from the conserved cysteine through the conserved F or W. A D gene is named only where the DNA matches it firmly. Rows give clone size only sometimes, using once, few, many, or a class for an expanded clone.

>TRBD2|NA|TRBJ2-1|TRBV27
CASSTPSGRGYNEQFF
TGTGCCAGCAGTACCCCTAGCGGGAGGGGGTACAATGAGCAGTTCTTC
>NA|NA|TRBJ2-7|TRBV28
CASLSPRGSSSEQYF
TGTGCCAGCCTATCACCCCGGGGAAGTTCGTCCGAGCAGTACTTC
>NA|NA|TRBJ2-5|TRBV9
CASSVSVGRETQYF
TGTGCCAGCAGCGTGTCGGTGGGCCGAGAGACCCAGTACTTC
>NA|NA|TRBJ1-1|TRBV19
CATKTVMNTEAFF
TGTGCCACCAAAACAGTAATGAACACTGAAGCTTTCTTT
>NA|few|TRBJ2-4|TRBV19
CASSIPGSTKNIQYF
TGTGCCAGTAGTATACCAGGGTCTACCAAAAACATTCAGTACTTC
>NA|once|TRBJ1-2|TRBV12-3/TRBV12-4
CASSLGGISYTF
TGTGCCAGCAGTTTGGGGGGAATTAGCTACACCTTC
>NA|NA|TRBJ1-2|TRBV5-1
CASSTQTASYGYTF
TGCGCCAGCAGCACCCAGACAGCCTCTTATGGCTACACCTTC
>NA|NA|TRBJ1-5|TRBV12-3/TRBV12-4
CASSLRENQPQHF
TGTGCCAGCAGTTTGAGAGAAAATCAGCCCCAGCATTTT
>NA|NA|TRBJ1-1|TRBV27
CASSAQRVTEAFF
TGTGCCAGCAGTGCGCAGAGGGTCACTGAAGCTTTCTTT
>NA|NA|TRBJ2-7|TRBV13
CARSQRGGRGQAYEQYF
TGTGCCCGCAGCCAACGGGGGGGGAGAGGACAGGCCTACGAGCAGTACTTC
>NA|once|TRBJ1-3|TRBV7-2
CASSPSGGFAGNTIYF
TGTGCCAGCAGCCCATCTGGGGGGTTCGCAGGAAACACCATATATTTT
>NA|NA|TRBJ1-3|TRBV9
CASSARDSSGNTIYF
TGTGCCAGCAGCGCTCGGGACTCCTCTGGAAACACCATATATTTT
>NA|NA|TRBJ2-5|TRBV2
CASGVSGSGFQETQYF
TGTGCCAGCGGGGTTTCTGGTAGCGGCTTCCAAGAGACCCAGTACTTC
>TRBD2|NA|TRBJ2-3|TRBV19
CASSSPGLAGTTDTQYF
TGTGCCAGTAGTTCCCCCGGACTAGCGGGGACCACAGATACGCAGTATTTT
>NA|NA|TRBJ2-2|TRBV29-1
CSVEVGGANTGELFF
TGCAGCGTTGAAGTTGGCGGGGCGAACACCGGGGAGCTGTTTTTT
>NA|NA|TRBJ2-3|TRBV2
CAGTGGGIADTQYF
TGTGCCGGAACAGGGGGGGGGATCGCAGATACGCAGTATTTT
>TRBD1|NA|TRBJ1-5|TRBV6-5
CASTGMGQGNQPQHF
TGTGCCAGCACCGGAATGGGACAGGGTAATCAGCCCCAGCATTTT
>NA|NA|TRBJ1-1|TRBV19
CASSETGFTEAFF
TGTGCCAGTAGTGAAACAGGGTTCACTGAAGCTTTCTTT
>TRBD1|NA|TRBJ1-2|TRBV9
CASSAGQGAYGYTF
TGTGCCAGCAGCGCCGGACAGGGGGCCTATGGCTACACCTTC
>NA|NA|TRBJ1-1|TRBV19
CASNLVGRRNTEAFF
TGTGCCAGTAATCTAGTGGGGCGTCGTAACACTGAAGCTTTCTTT
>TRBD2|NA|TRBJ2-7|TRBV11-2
CASSFGLAVRQYF
TGTGCCAGCAGCTTCGGCCTAGCGGTTCGGCAGTACTTC
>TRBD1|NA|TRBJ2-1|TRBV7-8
CASSPGQVNEQFF
TGTGCCAGCAGCCCCGGACAGGTCAATGAGCAGTTCTTC
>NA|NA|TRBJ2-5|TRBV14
CASSPGQLKETQYF
TGTGCCAGCAGCCCCGGACAGTTGAAAGAGACCCAGTACTTC
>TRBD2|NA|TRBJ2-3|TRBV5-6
CASSLGILAGGTDTQYF
TGTGCCAGCAGCTTGGGGATACTAGCGGGGGGGACAGATACGCAGTATTTT
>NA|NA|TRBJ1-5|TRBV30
CAWSEDSPIVPQHF
TGTGCCTGGAGTGAGGACAGCCCAATTGTGCCCCAGCATTTT
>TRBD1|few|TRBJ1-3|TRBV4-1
CASSGDRDVTIYF
TGCGCCAGCAGCGGGGACAGAGATGTCACCATATATTTT
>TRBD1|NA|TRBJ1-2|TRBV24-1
CATSERGQDRGNTF
TGTGCCACCAGTGAAAGGGGGCAGGACAGGGGAAACACCTTC
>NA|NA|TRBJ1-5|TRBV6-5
CASSYSGSNQPQHF
TGTGCCAGCAGTTACTCGGGCAGCAATCAGCCCCAGCATTTT
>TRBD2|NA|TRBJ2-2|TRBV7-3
CASSPLTSGRTLNTGELFF
TGTGCCAGCAGCCCCCTAACTAGCGGGAGGACCTTGAACACCGGGGAGCTGTTTTTT
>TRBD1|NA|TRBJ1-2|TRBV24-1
CATSENDRVGYGYTF
TGTGCCACCAGTGAAAATGACAGGGTCGGGTATGGCTACACCTTC
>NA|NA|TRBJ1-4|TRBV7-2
CASSLPNEGRLFF
TGTGCCAGCAGCTTACCAAATGAAGGGAGACTGTTTTTT
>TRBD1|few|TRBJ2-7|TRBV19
CASSIGTGPYEQYF
TGTGCCAGTAGTATTGGGACAGGGCCTTACGAGCAGTACTTC
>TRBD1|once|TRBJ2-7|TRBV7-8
CASSPLTTGAAYEQYF
TGTGCCAGCAGCCCGTTGACGACAGGGGCGGCCTACGAGCAGTACTTC
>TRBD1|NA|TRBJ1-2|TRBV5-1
CASSLDGRGYGYTF
TGCGCCAGCAGCTTGGACGGCAGGGGGTATGGCTACACCTTC
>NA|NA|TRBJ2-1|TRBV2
CASSSRASGNGEQFF
TGTGCCAGCAGTTCCAGAGCCTCAGGGAACGGTGAGCAGTTCTTC
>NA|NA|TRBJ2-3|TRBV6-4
CASSDGSVGTDTQYF
TGTGCCAGCAGTGACGGCTCAGTCGGCACAGATACGCAGTATTTT
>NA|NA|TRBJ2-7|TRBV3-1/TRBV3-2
CASSQRENRYEQYF
TGTGCCAGCAGCCAACGGGAGAATCGGTACGAGCAGTACTTC
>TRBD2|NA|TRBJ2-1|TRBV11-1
CASSLEAGGLQEQFF
TGTGCCAGCAGCTTAGAAGCGGGAGGGTTGCAAGAGCAGTTCTTC
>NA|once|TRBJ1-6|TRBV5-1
CASNPTGSYNSPLHF
TGCGCCAGCAACCCGACAGGCTCCTATAATTCACCCCTCCACTTT
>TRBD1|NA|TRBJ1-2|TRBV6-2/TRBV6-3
CASSDPAGTGLSGYTF
TGTGCCAGCAGCGACCCTGCCGGGACAGGGTTGTCTGGCTACACCTTC
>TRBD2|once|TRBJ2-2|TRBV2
CASILERGVGTGELFF
TGTGCCAGCATTCTAGAGCGGGGGGTAGGCACCGGGGAGCTGTTTTTT
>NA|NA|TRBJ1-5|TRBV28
CASSRGKQPQHF
TGTGCCAGCAGCCGCGGAAAACAGCCCCAGCATTTT
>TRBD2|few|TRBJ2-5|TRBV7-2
CASSLKASGAQGETQYF
TGTGCCAGCAGCTTAAAGGCTAGCGGGGCCCAGGGAGAGACCCAGTACTTC
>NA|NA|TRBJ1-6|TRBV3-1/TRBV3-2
CASSPLGGSYNSPLHF
TGTGCCAGCAGCCCTTTAGGGGGCTCCTATAATTCACCCCTCCACTTT
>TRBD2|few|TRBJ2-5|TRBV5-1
CASSRGLAGVVETQYF
TGCGCCAGCAGCAGGGGACTAGCGGGAGTGGTTGAGACCCAGTACTTC
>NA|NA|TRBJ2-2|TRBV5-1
CASSLAQVPNTGELFF
TGCGCCAGCAGCTTGGCCCAGGTACCGAACACCGGGGAGCTGTTTTTT
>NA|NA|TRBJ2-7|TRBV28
CAWGLIYEQYF
TGTGCCTGGGGACTGATCTACGAGCAGTACTTC
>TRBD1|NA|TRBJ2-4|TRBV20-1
CSAGAQGAQYF
TGCAGTGCTGGCGCCCAGGGGGCTCAGTACTTC
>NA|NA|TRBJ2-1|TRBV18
CASSPPGPSTDEQFF
TGTGCCAGCTCACCACCGGGCCCCTCTACGGATGAGCAGTTCTTC
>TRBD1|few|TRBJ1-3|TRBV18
CASSLGQISGNTIYF
TGTGCCAGCTCACTGGGACAGATCAGTGGAAACACCATATATTTT
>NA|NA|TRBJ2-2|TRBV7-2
CASSSPANTGELFF
TGTGCCAGCAGTTCCCCCGCGAACACCGGGGAGCTGTTTTTT
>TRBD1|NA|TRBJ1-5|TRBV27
CASSPQGGNQPQHF
TGTGCCAGCAGTCCTCAGGGGGGAAATCAGCCCCAGCATTTT